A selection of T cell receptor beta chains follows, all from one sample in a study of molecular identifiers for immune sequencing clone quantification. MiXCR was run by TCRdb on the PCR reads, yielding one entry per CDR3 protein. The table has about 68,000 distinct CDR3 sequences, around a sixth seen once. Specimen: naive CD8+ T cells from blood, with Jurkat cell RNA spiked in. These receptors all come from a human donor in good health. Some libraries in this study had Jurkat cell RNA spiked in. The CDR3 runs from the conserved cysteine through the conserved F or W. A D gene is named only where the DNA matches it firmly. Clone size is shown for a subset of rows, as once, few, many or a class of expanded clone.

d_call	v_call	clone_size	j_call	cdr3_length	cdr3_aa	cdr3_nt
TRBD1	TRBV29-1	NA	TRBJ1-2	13	CSVEDRESYGYTF	TGCAGCGTTGAGGACAGGGAGAGCTATGGCTACACCTTC
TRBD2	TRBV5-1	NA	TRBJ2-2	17	CASSLTSGRWNTGELVF	TGCGCCAGCAGCTTGACTAGCGGGAGGTGGAACACCGGGGAGCTGGTTTTT
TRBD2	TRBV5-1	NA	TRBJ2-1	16	CASSFGLAGGPSEQFF	TGCGCCAGCAGCTTTGGACTAGCGGGAGGGCCCAGTGAGCAGTTCTTC
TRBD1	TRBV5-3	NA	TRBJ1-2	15	CASSLSGQIVYGYTF	TGTGCCAGCAGCTTGTCGGGACAGATAGTCTATGGCTACACCTTC
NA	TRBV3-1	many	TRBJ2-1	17	CASSWASIRGIGNEQFF	TGTGCCAGCAGCTGGGCCTCTATTCGCGGGATAGGCAATGAGCAGTTCTTC
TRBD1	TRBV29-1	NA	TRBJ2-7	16	CSVGGAETGNSYEQYF	TGCAGCGTTGGAGGGGCCGAGACAGGGAATTCCTACGAGCAGTACTTC
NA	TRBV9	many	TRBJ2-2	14	CASSVAGATGELFF	TGTGCCAGCAGCGTAGCTGGGGCCACCGGGGAGCTGTTTTTT
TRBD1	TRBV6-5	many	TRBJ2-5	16	CASSYSFGTAQETQYF	TGTGCCAGCAGTTACTCGTTCGGGACAGCCCAAGAGACCCAGTACTTC
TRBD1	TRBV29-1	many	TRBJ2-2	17	CSVEGTVGQGAAGELFF	TGCAGCGTTGAAGGAACGGTTGGTCAGGGGGCGGCCGGGGAGCTGTTTTTT
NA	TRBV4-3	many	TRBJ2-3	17	CASSQDRTVGATDTQYF	TGCGCCAGCAGCCAAGATCGTACAGTCGGGGCCACAGATACGCAGTATTTT
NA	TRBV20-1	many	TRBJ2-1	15	CSASILLASDNEQFF	TGCAGTGCTAGCATCCTCCTAGCCTCCGACAATGAGCAGTTCTTC
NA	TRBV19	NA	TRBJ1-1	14	CASSIRPRNTEAFF	TGTGCCAGTAGTATACGGCCAAGGAACACTGAAGCTTTCTTT
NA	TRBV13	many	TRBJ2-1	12	CASSFSYNEQFF	TGTGCCAGCAGCTTCTCCTACAATGAGCAGTTCTTC
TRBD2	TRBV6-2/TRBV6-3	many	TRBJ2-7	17	CASNTVTAGGGSYEQYF	TGTGCCAGCAATACAGTTACAGCGGGAGGGGGCTCCTACGAGCAGTACTTC
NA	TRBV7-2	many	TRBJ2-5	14	CASSLAQGQETQYF	TGTGCCAGCAGCTTAGCGCAGGGTCAAGAGACCCAGTACTTC
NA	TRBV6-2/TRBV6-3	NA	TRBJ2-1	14	CASSYSSLYNEQFF	TGTGCCAGCAGTTACTCGAGTTTGTACAATGAGCAGTTCTTC
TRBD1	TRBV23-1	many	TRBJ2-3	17	CASSQLQGQGVADTQYF	TGCGCCAGCAGTCAACTCCAGGGACAGGGGGTCGCAGATACGCAGTATTTT
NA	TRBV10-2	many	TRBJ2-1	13	CASSELRVHEQFF	TGCGCCAGCAGTGAGTTGAGAGTCCATGAGCAGTTCTTC
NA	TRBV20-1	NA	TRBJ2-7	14	CSAPRGPGVNEQYF	TGCAGTGCCCCTCGTGGGCCAGGGGTCAACGAGCAGTACTTC
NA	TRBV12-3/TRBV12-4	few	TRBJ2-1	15	CASSTGSNQGNEQFF	TGTGCCAGCAGTACTGGGTCCAATCAGGGCAATGAGCAGTTCTTC
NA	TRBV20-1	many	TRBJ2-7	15	CSARDGGLPSYEQYF	TGCAGTGCTAGAGATGGTGGACTACCCTCCTACGAGCAGTACTTC
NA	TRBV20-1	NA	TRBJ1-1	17	CSARRGLAPSTNTEAFF	TGCAGTGCTAGAAGGGGGTTGGCACCCTCGACGAACACTGAAGCTTTCTTT
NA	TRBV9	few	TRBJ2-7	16	CASSVGPLGGSYEQYF	TGTGCCAGCAGCGTAGGCCCCCTTGGGGGGTCCTACGAGCAGTACTTC
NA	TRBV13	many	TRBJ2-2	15	CASSQGGLSTGELFF	TGTGCCAGCAGCCAAGGGGGGCTGAGCACCGGGGAGCTGTTTTTT
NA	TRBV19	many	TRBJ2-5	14	CASSIASMAETQYF	TGTGCCAGTAGTATTGCGTCGATGGCAGAGACCCAGTACTTC
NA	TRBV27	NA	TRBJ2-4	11	CASRQGNIQYF	TGTGCCAGCCGCCAGGGGAACATTCAGTACTTC
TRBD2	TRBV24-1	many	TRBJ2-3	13	CATSLAEGDTQYF	TGTGCCACCAGTCTAGCGGAGGGGGATACGCAGTATTTT
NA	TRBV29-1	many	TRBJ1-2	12	CSVKHFPYGYTF	TGCAGCGTGAAACATTTTCCCTATGGCTACACCTTC
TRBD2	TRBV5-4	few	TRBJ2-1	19	CASSSAGVERLAKRNEQFF	TGTGCCAGCAGCTCGGCGGGGGTAGAGCGGCTAGCGAAGCGCAATGAGCAGTTCTTC
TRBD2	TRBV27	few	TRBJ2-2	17	CASGLLLAGGPSGELFF	TGTGCCAGCGGACTTCTTCTAGCGGGAGGGCCCTCCGGGGAGCTGTTTTTT
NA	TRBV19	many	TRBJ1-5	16	CASSIPGPTGYQPQHF	TGTGCCAGTAGTATACCCGGACCTACAGGGTATCAGCCCCAGCATTTT
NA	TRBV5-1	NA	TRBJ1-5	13	CASSSHPGQPQHF	TGCGCCAGCAGCTCGCACCCCGGTCAGCCCCAGCATTTT
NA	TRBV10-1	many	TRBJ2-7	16	CARTKPNRKPSYEQYF	TGCGCCAGGACGAAACCCAACAGAAAACCCTCCTACGAGCAGTACTTC
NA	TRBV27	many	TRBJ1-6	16	CASSLSGHPSSSPLHF	TGTGCCAGCAGTTTATCGGGACACCCATCTAGTTCACCCCTCCACTTT
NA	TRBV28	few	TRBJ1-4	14	CASSLWGGGEKLFF	TGTGCCAGCAGTTTATGGGGTGGTGGTGAAAAACTGTTTTTT
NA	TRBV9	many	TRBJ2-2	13	CASSFGRAGELFF	TGTGCCAGCAGCTTTGGGCGGGCCGGGGAGCTGTTTTTT
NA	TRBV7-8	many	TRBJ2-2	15	CASSFFAGRAGELFF	TGTGCCAGCAGCTTCTTTGCGGGGCGAGCCGGGGAGCTGTTTTTT
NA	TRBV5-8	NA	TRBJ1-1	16	CASSLVLGTLNTEAFF	TGTGCCAGCAGCTTAGTTTTGGGGACCCTGAACACTGAAGCTTTCTTT
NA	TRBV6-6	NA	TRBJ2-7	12	CASGPTSYEQYF	TGTGCCAGCGGACCCACTTCCTACGAGCAGTACTTC
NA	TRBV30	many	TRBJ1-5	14	CAWSVEYGNQPQHF	TGTGCCTGGAGTGTTGAGTACGGCAATCAGCCCCAGCATTTT
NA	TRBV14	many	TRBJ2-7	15	CASSPIGGRKYEQYF	TGTGCCAGCAGCCCAATCGGCGGGCGGAAGTACGAGCAGTACTTC
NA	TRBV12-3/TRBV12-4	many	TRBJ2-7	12	CASSSGGYEQYF	TGTGCCAGCAGTTCAGGTGGATACGAGCAGTACTTC
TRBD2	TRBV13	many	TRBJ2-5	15	CASSLRREGPETQYF	TGTGCCAGCAGCTTGAGACGGGAGGGCCCGGAGACCCAGTACTTC
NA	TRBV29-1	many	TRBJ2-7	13	CSIEGIGAYEQYF	TGCAGCATCGAGGGTATCGGAGCCTACGAGCAGTACTTC
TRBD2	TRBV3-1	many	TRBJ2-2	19	CASRPTGGFSGVNTGELFF	TGTGCCAGCAGGCCCACGGGAGGTTTTAGCGGGGTGAACACCGGGGAGCTGTTTTTT
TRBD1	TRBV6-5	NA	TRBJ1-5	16	CASSAYRGRSYQPQHF	TGTGCCAGCAGTGCGTACAGGGGGCGGTCGTATCAGCCCCAGCATTTT
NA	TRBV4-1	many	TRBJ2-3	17	CASSQDPGLSVPDTQYF	TGCGCCAGCAGCCAAGACCCGGGCCTTAGTGTGCCAGATACGCAGTATTTT
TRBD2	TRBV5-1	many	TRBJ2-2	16	CASSGGTSGYTGELFF	TGCGCCAGCAGCGGTGGGACTAGCGGATATACCGGGGAGCTGTTTTTT
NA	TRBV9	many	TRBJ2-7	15	CASSRTGTDTYEQYF	TGTGCCAGCAGCCGAACCGGGACCGACACCTACGAGCAGTACTTC
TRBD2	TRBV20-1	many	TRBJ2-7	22	CSAREGLKSFSSGRTYPYEQYF	TGCAGTGCTAGAGAAGGACTGAAATCGTTTTCTAGCGGGAGGACGTATCCCTACGAGCAGTACTTC
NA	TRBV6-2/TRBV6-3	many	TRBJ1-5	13	CASSSTGNGPQHF	TGTGCCAGCAGTTCGACAGGTAACGGGCCCCAGCATTTT
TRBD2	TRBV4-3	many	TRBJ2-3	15	CASSQDTSGTDTQYF	TGCGCCAGCAGCCAAGACACTAGCGGCACAGATACGCAGTATTTT
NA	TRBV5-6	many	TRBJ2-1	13	CASSSGTPNEQFF	TGTGCCAGCAGTTCCGGGACGCCGAATGAGCAGTTCTTC
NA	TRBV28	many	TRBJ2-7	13	CASSLTVSYEQYF	TGTGCCAGCAGTTTGACAGTCTCCTACGAGCAGTACTTC
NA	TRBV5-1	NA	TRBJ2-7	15	CACSLEAGGFSEQYF	TGCGCCTGCAGCTTGGAGGCAGGGGGGTTCTCCGAGCAGTACTTC
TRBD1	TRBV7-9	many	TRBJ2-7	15	CASSGDRGMVYEQYF	TGTGCCAGCAGCGGGGACAGGGGTATGGTCTACGAGCAGTACTTC
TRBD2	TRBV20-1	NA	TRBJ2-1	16	CSARETHGLVDNEQFF	TGCAGTGCTAGAGAAACGCATGGACTAGTAGACAATGAGCAGTTCTTC
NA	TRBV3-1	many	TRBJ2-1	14	CASSQLGRSNEQFF	TGTGCCAGCAGCCAGCTTGGGAGGTCCAATGAGCAGTTCTTC